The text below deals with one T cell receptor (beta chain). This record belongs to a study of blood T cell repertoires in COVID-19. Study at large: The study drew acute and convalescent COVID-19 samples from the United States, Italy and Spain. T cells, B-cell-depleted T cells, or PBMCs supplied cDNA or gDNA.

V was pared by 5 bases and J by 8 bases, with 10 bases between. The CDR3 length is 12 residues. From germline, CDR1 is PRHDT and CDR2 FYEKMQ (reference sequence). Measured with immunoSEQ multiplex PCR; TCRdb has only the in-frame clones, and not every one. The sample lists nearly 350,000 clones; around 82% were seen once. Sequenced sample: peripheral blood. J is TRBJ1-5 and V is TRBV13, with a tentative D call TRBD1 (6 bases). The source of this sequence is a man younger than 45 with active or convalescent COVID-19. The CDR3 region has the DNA TGTGCCAGCAGCAGGGGGGGAAAGCCCCAGCATTTT. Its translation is CASSRGGKPQHF.